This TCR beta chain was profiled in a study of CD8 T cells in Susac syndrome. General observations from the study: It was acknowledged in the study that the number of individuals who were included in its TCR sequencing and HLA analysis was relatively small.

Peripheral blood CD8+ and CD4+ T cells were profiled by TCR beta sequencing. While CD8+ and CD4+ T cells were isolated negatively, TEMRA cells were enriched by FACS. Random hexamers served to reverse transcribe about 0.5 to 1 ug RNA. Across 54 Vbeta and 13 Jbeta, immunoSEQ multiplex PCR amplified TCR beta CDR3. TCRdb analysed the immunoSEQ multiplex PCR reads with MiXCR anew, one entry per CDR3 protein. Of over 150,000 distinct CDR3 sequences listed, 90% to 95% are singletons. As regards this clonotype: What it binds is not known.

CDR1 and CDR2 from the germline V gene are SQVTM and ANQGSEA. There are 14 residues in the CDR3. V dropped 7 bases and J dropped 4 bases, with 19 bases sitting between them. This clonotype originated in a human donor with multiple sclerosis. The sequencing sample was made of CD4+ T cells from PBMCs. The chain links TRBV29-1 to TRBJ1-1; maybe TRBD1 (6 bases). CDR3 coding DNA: TGCAGCGCGAACGTCGACAGGATAGGCACTGAAGCTTTCTTT. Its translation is CSANVDRIGTEAFF. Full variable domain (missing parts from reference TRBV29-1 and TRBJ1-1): SAVISQKPSRDICQRGTSLTIQCQVDSQVTMMFWYRQQPGQSLTLIATANQGSEATYESGFVIDKFPISRPNLTFSTLTVSNMSPEDSSIYLCSANVDRIGTEAFFGQGTRLTVV.